One and the same sample provided the 32 T cell receptor beta chains below, sequenced in a study of control samples from healthy donors and cancer patients. The assay was immunoSEQ multiplex PCR, and TCRdb's table has in-frame clones only and misses some. The data hold about 140,000 clones, with just under 95% observed a single time. Sequencing was performed on blood. The receptor set was obtained from a man aged 25-45 years in good health.

The chain employs TRBV28 and TRBJ2-1; the match to TRBD2 covers 8 bases. Looked up from germline, CDR1 is MDHEN and CDR2 is SYDVKM. Trimming at V came to 6 bases and at J to 6 bases, leaving 10 bases not matched to a gene. The CDR3 contains 15 residues. CDR3 in amino acids: CASRPDGRVRNEQFF. CDR3 DNA: TGTGCCAGCAGGCCGGACGGGAGGGTACGCAATGAGCAGTTCTTC.

This clone was detected once. V is TRBV7-6 and J is TRBJ2-1; tentative D call: TRBD2 (7 bases). Trimming cost V 5 bases and J 1 base, with 15 bases left between them. CDR1 and CDR2 (germline): SGHVS, FNYEAQ. CDR3 length equals 16 residues. CDR3 nucleotide sequence: TGTGCCAGCAGCCCGATCGCGGGGGCATCCTACAATGAGCAGTTCTTC. It translates to CASSPIAGASYNEQFF.

The J gene is TRBJ1-3, the V gene TRBV4-1; unclear D gene. Germline CDR1 and CDR2: MGHRA and YSYEKL. The V end lost 0 bases, the J end lost 7 bases, and 16 bases lay between the germline ends. The CDR3 length is 16 residues. CDR3 sequence (DNA): TGCGCCAGCAGCCAAGATCAAAGGACGGCGTTGAACACCATATATTTT. This encodes CASSQDQRTALNTIYF.

This clone came up a few times. V is TRBV12-3 or TRBV12-4 and J is TRBJ1-2; TRBD1 matches at 8 bases. The V segment lost 6 bases and the J segment 7 bases; nucleotides outside the gene matches: 4. This CDR3 has 12 amino acids. DNA of the CDR3: TGTGCCAGCAGCCCGGACAGGGCTGGCTACACCTTC. It specifies CASSPDRAGYTF.

The chain employs TRBV6-6 and TRBJ2-1, with TRBD2 identical over 9 bases. The V gene's germline CDR1 is MNHNY and CDR2 SVGAGI (reference sequence). The CDR3 sequence is 16 residues long. With V trimmed by 2 bases and J by 5 bases, 7 bases remained unmatched. The CDR3: CASSYPMAGGNNEQFF. CDR3 DNA sequence: TGTGCCAGCAGTTACCCAATGGCGGGAGGGAACAATGAGCAGTTCTTC.

The table lists this clone with a few counts. The chain couples TRBV6-5 to TRBJ2-3; D is possibly TRBD1 (6 bases). The CDR3 has 13 amino acids. Germline V gene lookup returns CDR1 MNHEY and CDR2 SVGAGI. Trimming took off 6 bases at V and 5 bases at J, with 12 bases between the two ends. CDR3 protein: CASRSTGKDTQYF. The CDR3 nucleotides are TGTGCCAGCAGATCTACAGGGAAAGATACGCAGTATTTT.

The chain carries TRBV28 and TRBJ2-3; possibly TRBD1 for D (5 bases). V was cut by 4 bases and J by 6 bases, with 20 bases left in between. The CDR3 sequence is 16 residues long. Germline V CDR1 and CDR2: MDHEN, SYDVKM. CDR3 nucleotides: TGTGCCAGCAGTTCAGCCCCCCAGGATGGGGCGGATACGCAGTATTTT. It codes for CASSSAPQDGADTQYF. The whole variable domain, filled in from reference TRBV28 and TRBJ2-3, reads DVKVTQSSRYLVKRTGEKVFLECVQDMDHENMFWYRQDPGLGLRLIYFSYDVKMKEKGDIPEGYSVSREKKERFSLILESASTNQTSMYLCASSSAPQDGADTQYFGPGTRLTVL.

This chain joins TRBV10-3 and TRBJ1-2; D is unresolved. CDR3 length: 12 amino acids. Trimming removed 5 bases from V and 5 bases from J, with 9 bases in between. Germline CDR1 reads ENHRY; CDR2 reads SYGVKD. The CDR3 DNA sequence: TGTGCCATCAGTCCGACGGATTATGGCTACACCTTC. It translates to CAISPTDYGYTF.

Only one count was recorded for this clone. This chain connects TRBV15 to TRBJ2-1; TRBD2 matches at 9 bases. CDR1 and CDR2 from the germline V gene are LNHNV and YYDKDF (reference sequence). The CDR3 totals 14 residues. J gave up 10 bases and V 0 bases, and 4 bases lay outside the gene matches. CDR3 residues: CATSRDSGTSEQFF. The CDR3 DNA is TGTGCCACCAGCAGAGATTCCGGGACTAGCGAGCAGTTCTTC.

The chain is built from TRBV3-1 (or the pseudogene TRBV3-2) and TRBJ1-1; 7 nucleotides match TRBD1. Germline V gene sequence: CDR1 LGHDT, CDR2 YNNKEL (reference sequence). V lost 4 bases, J lost 7 bases, and 3 bases stayed unmatched. CDR3 length: 12 residues. The CDR3 DNA follows: TGTGCCAGCAGCCGTTGGGACAGTGAAGCTTTCTTT. Translated, it gives CASSRWDSEAFF.

The J gene is TRBJ1-2, the V gene TRBV24-1; D is unresolved. The germline V and J ends were trimmed by 2 bases and 2 bases, with 2 bases remaining between them. The CDR3 totals 12 residues. Germline V gives CDR1 KGHDR, CDR2 SFDVKD. CDR3 region: CATSDSNYGYTF. The DNA for the CDR3 is TGTGCCACCAGTGATTCGAACTATGGCTACACCTTC.

This chain connects TRBV28 to TRBJ1-6; TRBD1 might be the D (5 bases). V lost 5 bases to trimming and J lost 10 bases, with 21 bases between them. This CDR3 has 16 amino acids. CDR1 MDHEN and CDR2 SYDVKM come from the germline V gene. The chain's CDR3 is CASSPTRQISKSPLHF. Written as DNA, the CDR3 is TGTGCCAGCAGTCCAACCAGACAGATTTCCAAGTCACCCCTCCACTTT.

The rearrangement uses TRBV6-4 and TRBJ2-1; 13 positions agree with TRBD2. Germline CDR1 is MRHNA and CDR2 is SNTAGT. The CDR3 extends over 14 amino acids. V was pared by 3 bases and J by 8 bases, with 1 base of the junction left unmatched. The chain's CDR3 is CASSELAGGDEQFF. CDR3 bases: TGTGCCAGCAGTGAACTAGCGGGAGGGGATGAGCAGTTCTTC.

V and J are TRBV19 and TRBJ2-7; D is undetermined. The CDR3 has 14 amino acids. Germline CDR1 is LNHDA and CDR2 is SQIVND (reference sequence). V gave up 4 bases and J gave up 0 bases, with 10 bases separating them. The CDR3 reads CASSTTGLSYEQYF. The CDR3 DNA follows: TGTGCCAGTAGTACAACGGGCCTCTCCTACGAGCAGTACTTC.

This chain joins TRBV3-1 (or the pseudogene TRBV3-2) and TRBJ2-5; 10 bases align to TRBD2. Germline trimming cut 4 bases from V and 3 bases from J; bases unmatched to any gene: 17. The CDR3 sequence is 19 residues long. Germline V gene sequence: CDR1 LGHDT, CDR2 YNNKEL (reference sequence). The CDR3 sequence is CASSRRRLAGTNLEETQYF. The CDR3 nucleotides read TGTGCCAGCAGCCGAAGAAGACTAGCGGGTACCAACCTCGAAGAGACCCAGTACTTC.

J is TRBJ2-7 and V is TRBV29-1, with a tentative D call TRBD1 (6 bases). CDR3 length: 15 amino acids. V was shortened by 7 bases and J by 3 bases, with 22 bases between the two germline ends. Germline loops: CDR1 SQVTM, CDR2 ANQGSEA. Here the CDR3 DNA reads TGCAGCGCTAGAATAGAGGACAGCACTCACTACGAGCAGTACTTC. Translating it yields CSARIEDSTHYEQYF.

This clone was counted only a few times. This chain uses TRBV6-2 or TRBV6-3 with TRBJ1-2, with D hard to call. This CDR3 spans 13 amino acids. Per germline, CDR1 MNHEY and CDR2 SVGEGT. V lost 0 bases and J 2 bases, leaving 4 bases between the germline ends. CDR3 protein: CASSYSDNYGYTF. The CDR3 DNA follows: TGTGCCAGCAGTTACTCGGACAACTATGGCTACACCTTC.

This sequence joins TRBV7-2 and TRBJ1-2; 8 bases line up with TRBD1. This CDR3 region has 14 residues. Germline lookup yields CDR1 SGHTA and CDR2 FQGNSA. With 2 bases clipped from V and 3 bases from J, the junction kept 2 bases outside the gene matches. Here the CDR3 reads CASSLKTGDYGYTF. The CDR3 nucleotides are TGTGCCAGCAGCTTAAAGACAGGGGACTATGGCTACACCTTC.

The rearrangement uses TRBV11-3 and TRBJ2-3; D unclear. Trimming cost V 0 bases and J 0 bases, with 13 bases left between them. Looked up from germline, CDR1 is SGHNT and CDR2 is YENEEA. CDR3 length: 17 residues. The CDR3 DNA follows: TGTGCCAGCAGCTTAGATAGGCTCGGAACTAGCACAGATACGCAGTATTTT. Its translation is CASSLDRLGTSTDTQYF.

The chain links TRBV10-3 to TRBJ1-1; unclear D gene. The CDR3 length is 14 residues. The V end was cut by 4 bases, the J end by 4 bases, with 13 bases between. The V gene's germline CDR1 is ENHRY and CDR2 SYGVKD. The CDR3, as DNA: TGTGCCATCAGTGTGGGTAGGAGTGGCACTGAAGCTTTCTTT. Amino acid sequence: CAISVGRSGTEAFF.

The chain recombines TRBV24-1 with TRBJ2-5, with D possibly being TRBD2 (6 bases). The length of the CDR3 is 15 residues. The V and J ends lost 5 bases and 2 bases respectively, with 14 bases between them. The germline gives CDR1 KGHDR, CDR2 SFDVKD. CDR3 sequence: CATSAGGDPQETQYF. CDR3 nucleotides: TGTGCCACCAGTGCCGGCGGGGATCCTCAAGAGACCCAGTACTTC.

The rearrangement links TRBV24-1 to TRBJ2-2, with TRBD1 identical over 10 bases. Per germline, CDR1 KGHDR and CDR2 SFDVKD. The CDR3 spans 17 residues. Trimming at V came to 3 bases and at J to 2 bases, leaving 5 bases not matched to a gene. The CDR3 sequence: CATSDIDRGRNTGELFF. The CDR3 DNA reads as TGTGCCACCAGTGATATTGACAGGGGGCGTAACACCGGGGAGCTGTTTTTT.

Only one count was recorded for this clone. The rearrangement joins TRBV12-3 or TRBV12-4 to TRBJ1-4; the D gene is possibly TRBD1 (5 bases). Trimming took 8 bases from V and 4 from J, leaving 11 bases between them. CDR3 size: 13 residues. CDR3 nucleotides: TGTGCCAGCCGGGGACGGCATAATGAAAAACTGTTTTTT. Its protein is CASRGRHNEKLFF.

This rearrangement joins TRBV4-1 to TRBJ1-2; unclear D gene. The germline V and J ends were trimmed by 1 base and 0 bases, with 6 bases remaining between them. Germline values: CDR1 MGHRA, CDR2 YSYEKL. The length of the CDR3 is 14 residues. CDR3 in DNA: TGCGCCAGCAGCCAAGTGTCAGCTAACTATGGCTACACCTTC. This encodes CASSQVSANYGYTF.

V usage is TRBV19 and J usage is TRBJ2-7; 8 positions agree with TRBD2. Germline CDR1 LNHDA, CDR2 SQIVND (reference sequence). This CDR3 region has 16 residues. The V gene end was trimmed by 5 bases and the J gene end by 7 bases; junction bases not matched to a gene: 16. CDR3 DNA sequence: TGTGCCAGTAGTCCGGATCCGGGACTAGGCATGGGGGAGCAGTACTTC. This translates into CASSPDPGLGMGEQYF.

The chain couples TRBV4-2 to TRBJ2-2, with 8 bases matching TRBD1. CDR1 LGHNA and CDR2 YNFKEQ come from the germline V gene. Trimming cost V 4 bases and J 0 bases; bases outside gene matches: 1. CDR3 length: 15 amino acids. The CDR3 sequence is CASSLQGANTGELFF. DNA for the CDR3: TGTGCCAGCAGCCTACAGGGGGCGAACACCGGGGAGCTGTTTTTT.

Only a few counts were recorded for this clone. The chain carries TRBV7-2 and TRBJ1-2; a weak D match, TRBD1 (5 bases). V was pared by 4 bases and J by 8 bases, with 23 bases between. CDR3 size: 16 residues. Germline V gives CDR1 SGHTA, CDR2 FQGNSA. CDR3 coding DNA: TGTGCCAGCAGCTCCCAAAACCCAGGGTATGGGCGCGGCTACACCTTC. It yields the protein CASSSQNPGYGRGYTF.

This chain uses TRBV27 with TRBJ1-1, with 9 positions matching TRBD1. Trimming at V came to 5 bases and at J to 5 bases, leaving 6 bases not matched to a gene. This CDR3 has 14 residues. Per germline, CDR1 MNHEY and CDR2 SMNVEV (reference sequence). The CDR3 loop reads CASSPTGGWTEAFF. The CDR3, as DNA: TGTGCCAGCAGTCCAACAGGGGGCTGGACTGAAGCTTTCTTT.

The J gene is TRBJ1-1, the V gene TRBV5-5, with D unresolved. The CDR3 contains 12 residues. V lost 2 bases and J 3 bases, leaving 5 bases between the germline ends. The V gene's germline CDR1 is SGHKS and CDR2 YYEKEE (reference sequence). CDR3 DNA: TGTGCCAGCAGCTTTATGGACACTGAAGCTTTCTTT. It translates to CASSFMDTEAFF. The complete variable domain, with remaining parts taken from reference TRBV5-5 and TRBJ1-1, reads DAGVTQSPTHLIKTRGQQVTLRCSPISGHKSVSWYQQVLGQGPQFIFQYYEKEERGRGNFPDRFSARQFPNYSSELNVNALLLGDSALYLCASSFMDTEAFFGQGTRLTVV.

The chain has TRBV5-1 and TRBJ1-2, with 12 bases that match TRBD1. This CDR3 is built from 18 residues. The ends lost 3 bases at V and 5 bases at J; junction bases unmatched: 14. Germline V CDR1 and CDR2: SGHRS, YFSETQ. CDR3 in amino acids: CASSSPGTGGAVGYGYTF. DNA for the CDR3: TGCGCCAGCAGCTCCCCCGGGACAGGGGGCGCGGTTGGTTATGGCTACACCTTC.

The genes are TRBV19 and TRBJ1-5; D is undetermined. Per germline, CDR1 LNHDA and CDR2 SQIVND (reference sequence). The CDR3 totals 12 residues. V was pared by 3 bases and J by 5 bases, with 5 bases between. CDR3 sequence: CASSIRDQPQHF. As DNA, the CDR3 is TGTGCCAGTAGTATCAGAGATCAGCCCCAGCATTTT.

The chain is built from TRBV30 and TRBJ1-6, with 9 bases aligning to TRBD1. This CDR3 region has 13 residues. The J segment lost 7 bases and the V segment lost 4 bases, leaving 2 bases of the junction unmatched. The germline V gene encodes CDR1 GTSNPN and CDR2 SVGIG (reference sequence). For the CDR3, the DNA is TGTGCCTGGAAGGGACAGGGAAATTCACCCCTCCACTTT. The encoded protein is CAWKGQGNSPLHF. The entire variable domain, with the rest obtained from reference TRBV30 and TRBJ1-6, is as follows: SQTIHQWPATLVQPVGSPLSLECTVEGTSNPNLYWYRQAAGRGLQLLFYSVGIGQISSEVPQNLSASRPQDRQFILSSKKLLLSDSGFYLCAWKGQGNSPLHFGNGTRLTVT.